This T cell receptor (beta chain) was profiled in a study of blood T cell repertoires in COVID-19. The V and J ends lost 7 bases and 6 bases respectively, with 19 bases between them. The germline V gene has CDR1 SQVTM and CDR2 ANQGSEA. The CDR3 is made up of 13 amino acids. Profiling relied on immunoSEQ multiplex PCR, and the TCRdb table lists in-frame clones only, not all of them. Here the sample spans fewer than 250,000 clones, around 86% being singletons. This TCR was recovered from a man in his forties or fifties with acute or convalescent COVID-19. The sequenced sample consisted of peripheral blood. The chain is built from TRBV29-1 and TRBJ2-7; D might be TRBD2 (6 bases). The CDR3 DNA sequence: TGCAGCGCCCAGGTAGTTTTGGGGGGCGAGCAGTACTTC. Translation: CSAQVVLGGEQYF.